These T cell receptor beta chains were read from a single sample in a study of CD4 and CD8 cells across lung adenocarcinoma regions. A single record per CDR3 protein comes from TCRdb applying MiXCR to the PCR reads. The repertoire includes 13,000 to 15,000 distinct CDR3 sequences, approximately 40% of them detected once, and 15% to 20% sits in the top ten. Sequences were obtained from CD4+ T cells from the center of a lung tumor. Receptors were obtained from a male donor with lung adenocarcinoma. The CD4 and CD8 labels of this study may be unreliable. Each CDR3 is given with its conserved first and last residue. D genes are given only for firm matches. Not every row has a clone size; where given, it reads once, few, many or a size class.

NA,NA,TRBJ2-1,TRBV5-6,TGTGCCAGCAGCTCCCTTGCCGAGGGCAAAAACATTCAGTTCTTC,CASSSLAEGKNIQFF
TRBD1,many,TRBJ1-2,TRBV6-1,TGTGCCAGCAGATTCCGGGACAGTAGTGGCTACACCTTC,CASRFRDSSGYTF
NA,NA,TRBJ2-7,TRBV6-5,TGTGCCAGCAGTTCCCCTCTGACAGAGCCACCCTACGAGCAGTACTTC,CASSSPLTEPPYEQYF
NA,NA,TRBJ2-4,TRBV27,TGTGCCAGCAGTCCACGGGACAAGAGGGCTCAGTACTTC,CASSPRDKRAQYF
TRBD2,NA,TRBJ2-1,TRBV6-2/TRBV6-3,TGTGCCAGCAGTTCGGGACTAGCGGCGTCCTACGAGCAGTTCTTC,CASSSGLAASYEQFF
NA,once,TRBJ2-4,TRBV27,TGTGCCAGCAGGACGGGGTTGCGATCCAAAAACACTCAGTACTTT,CASRTGLRSKNTQYF
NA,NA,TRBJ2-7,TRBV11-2,TGTGCCAGCAGCCCATCCTACGAGCAGTACTTC,CASSPSYEQYF
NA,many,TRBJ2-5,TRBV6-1,TGTGCCAGCAGCCCTCCAGGGGTTGTAGAGACCCAGTACTTC,CASSPPGVVETQYF
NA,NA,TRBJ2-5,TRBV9,TGTGCCAGCAGCGTAGTTTGGGGGCGCGGTGAGACCCAGTACTTC,CASSVVWGRGETQYF
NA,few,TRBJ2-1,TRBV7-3,TGTGCCAGCAGCTTATCGGGGGATGGCTACAATGAGCAGTTCTTC,CASSLSGDGYNEQFF
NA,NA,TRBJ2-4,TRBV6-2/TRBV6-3,TGTGCCAGCTCTGGGGTGCGAGCCAAAAACATGCAGTATTTC,CASSGVRAKNMQYF
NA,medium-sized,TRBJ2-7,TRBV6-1,TGTGCCAGCAGTGAAGGTGTGGCCCTTCGACCCTACGAGCAGTACTTC,CASSEGVALRPYEQYF
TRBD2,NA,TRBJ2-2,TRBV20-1,TGCAGTGCACGAGAGCGGGAGGCCGGGGAGCTGTTTTTT,CSAREREAGELFF
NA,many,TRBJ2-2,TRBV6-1,TGTGCCAACCGGGACCTAACCACCGGGGAGCTGTTTTTT,CANRDLTTGELFF
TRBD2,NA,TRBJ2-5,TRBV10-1,TGCGCCAGCAGCCGACGGGGGGGCCGGGACCCAGAGACCCAGTATTTC,CASSRRGGRDPETQYF
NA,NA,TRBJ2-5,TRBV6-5,TGTTCCAGGGGTTACGGGGGCGGCGACCAAGATACGCAGTATTTC,CSRGYGGGDQDTQYF
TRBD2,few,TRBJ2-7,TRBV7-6,TGTGCCAGCAGCCCTCGGACTAGCGGCAACAATGAGCAGTACTTC,CASSPRTSGNNEQYF
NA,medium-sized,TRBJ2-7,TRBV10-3,TGTGCCACCCACAGGGCGGGGGTAGCGGCTATCTACGAGCAGTACTTC,CATHRAGVAAIYEQYF
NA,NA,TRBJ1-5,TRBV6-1,TGTGCCAGCACGAGCCTGGGGCAGCCCCAGCATTTT,CASTSLGQPQHF
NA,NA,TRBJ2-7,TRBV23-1,TGCGCCAGCAGTAAGACGACCCAAGGGCCCTACGAGCAGTACTTC,CASSKTTQGPYEQYF